The 10 T cell receptor beta chains in this list originate from one sample, sequenced in a study of blood T cell repertoires in COVID-19. Repertoires were generated with immunoSEQ multiplex PCR, while TCRdb's copy carries only in-frame clones and drops some. Altogether 95,000 to 150,000 clones are present, 78% being singletons, with the ten largest covering 2.3%. The specimen was peripheral blood. All receptors come from a man aged 70-80 years with acute or convalescent COVID-19.

The J gene is TRBJ1-5, the V gene TRBV12-3 or TRBV12-4; D is uncertain. V was cut by 3 bases and J by 11 bases, with 8 bases left in between. This CDR3 comprises 11 residues. The CDR3 DNA reads TGTGCCAGCAGTTTTGACAATACCCAGCATTTT. This sequence encodes CASSFDNTQHF.

The rearrangement joins TRBV7-9 to TRBJ2-7, with TRBD2 matching over 7 bases. The CDR3 has 17 residues. V lost 1 base and J lost 3; bases outside the gene matches: 12. CDR1 SEHNR and CDR2 FQNEAQ come from the germline V gene (reference sequence). The CDR3 DNA reads TGTGCCAGCAGCTTAGGCATTGCTAGCGGTACAAACTACGAGCAGTACTTC. Its protein is CASSLGIASGTNYEQYF.

The CDR3 spells CASNFRAGENEKLFF. Here the CDR3 DNA reads TGTGCCAGCAACTTTCGGGCAGGGGAGAATGAAAAACTGTTTTTT. The chain couples TRBV2 to TRBJ1-4, with TRBD1 as a possible D gene (6 bases). With 7 bases removed from V and 5 bases from J, the gap between germline ends came to 17 bases. The length of the CDR3 is 15 residues. Germline CDR1 and CDR2: SNHLY and FYNNEI.

A note on this clone: The junction shows a germline mismatch at one end, possibly a read error. This rearrangement joins TRBV19 to TRBJ2-7, with 11 nucleotides matching TRBD2. The CDR3 has 14 amino acids. Germline assignment: CDR1 LNHDA and CDR2 SQIVND (reference sequence). The CDR3 protein is CASSIPPASGGTPF. Written as DNA, the CDR3 is TGTGCCAGTAGTATACCCCCGGCTAGCGGGGGGACTCCGTTC. The complete variable domain, with remaining parts taken from reference TRBV19 and TRBJ2-7, reads DGGITQSPKYLFRKEGQNVTLSCEQNLNHDAMYWYRQDPGQGLRLIYYSQIVNDFQKGDIAEGYSVSREKKESFPLTVTSAQKNPTAFYLCASSIPPASGGTPFGPGTRLTVT.

This clone was seen more than once but under ten times. The CDR3 sequence: CASSQGPQGWEPQHF. CDR3 in DNA: TGTGCCAGCAGCCAGGGCCCCCAGGGTTGGGAGCCCCAGCATTTT. The genes are TRBV7-2 and TRBJ1-5, with D perhaps TRBD1 (5 bases). The CDR3 runs to 15 residues. Germline CDR1 reads SGHTA; CDR2 reads FQGNSA. Trimming removed 5 bases at V and 8 bases at J, with 19 bases between.

The gene calls are TRBV6-2 or TRBV6-3 and TRBJ1-1; 8 nucleotides align to TRBD1. Losses at the gene ends were 6 bases for V and 1 base for J; bases not matched to a gene: 10. Germline V gene sequence: CDR1 MNHEY, CDR2 SVGEGT. The CDR3 runs to 16 residues. Here the CDR3 DNA reads TGTGCCAGCAGATACACGACAGGGGCCGCGAACACTGAAGCTTTCTTT. Its protein is CASRYTTGAANTEAFF.

The rearrangement joins TRBV27 to TRBJ1-6, with TRBD1 identical over 9 bases. Germline trimming cut 6 bases from V and 12 bases from J; bases unmatched to any gene: 6. The CDR3 is 13 amino acids. Germline assignment: CDR1 MNHEY and CDR2 SMNVEV (reference sequence). The CDR3 coding sequence is TGTGCCAGCAGGGACAGGGGCGGACAACCCCTCCACTTT. Translating it yields CASRDRGGQPLHF.

This clone occurred a few times. The chain uses TRBV12-3 or TRBV12-4 and TRBJ1-2, with a weak D call TRBD1 (6 bases). This CDR3 comprises 13 residues. V dropped 1 base and J dropped 8 bases, with 11 bases sitting between them. Written as DNA, the CDR3 is TGTGCCAGCAGTTTAGGGCCAGGGGCGGGCTACACCTTC. It translates to CASSLGPGAGYTF.

The J gene is TRBJ1-2, the V gene TRBV4-2; no firm D call. Per the germline V gene, CDR1 is LGHNA and CDR2 is YNFKEQ. The CDR3 runs 14 residues. The V end lost 1 base, the J end lost 8 bases, and 14 bases lay between the germline ends. This chain's CDR3 is CASSQGEGPRGYTF. CDR3 sequence (DNA): TGTGCCAGCAGCCAAGGAGAGGGCCCAAGGGGCTACACCTTC.

J is TRBJ1-6 and V is TRBV27, with D tentatively TRBD1 (6 bases). CDR3 size: 14 residues. Germline-derived CDR1 and CDR2 are MNHEY and SMNVEV (reference sequence). Trimming cost V 6 bases and J 7 bases, with 13 bases left between them. The CDR3: CASSRGQINSPLHF. Here the CDR3 DNA reads TGTGCCAGCAGCCGTGGACAGATCAATTCACCCCTCCACTTT.